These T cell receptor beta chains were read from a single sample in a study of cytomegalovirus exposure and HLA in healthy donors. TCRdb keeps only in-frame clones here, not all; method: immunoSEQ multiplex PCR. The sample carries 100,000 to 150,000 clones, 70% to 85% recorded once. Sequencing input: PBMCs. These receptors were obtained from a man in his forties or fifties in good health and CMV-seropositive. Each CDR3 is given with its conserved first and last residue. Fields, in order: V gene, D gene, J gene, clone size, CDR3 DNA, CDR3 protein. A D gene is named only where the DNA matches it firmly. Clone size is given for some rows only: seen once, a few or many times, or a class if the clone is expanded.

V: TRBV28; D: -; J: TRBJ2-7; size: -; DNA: TGTGCCACCTCCTTGGGGGGCTACGAGCAGTACTTC; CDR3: CATSLGGYEQYF
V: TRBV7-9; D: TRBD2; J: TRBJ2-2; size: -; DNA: TGTGCCAGCAGCTTAGGACTAGCGGGCTCCGGGGAGCTGTTTTTT; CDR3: CASSLGLAGSGELFF
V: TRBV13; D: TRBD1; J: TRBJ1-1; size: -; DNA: TGTGCCAGCAGCACAAACAGGGGTCGTGAAGCTTTCTTT; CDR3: CASSTNRGREAFF
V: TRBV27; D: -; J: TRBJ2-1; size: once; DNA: TGTGCCAGCAGTTTGGGGGGTTACTCCTACAATGAGCAGTTCTTC; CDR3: CASSLGGYSYNEQFF
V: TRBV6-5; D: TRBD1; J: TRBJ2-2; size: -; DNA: TGTGCCAGCACCAGACAGGGGGCCGCCACCGGGGAGCTGTTTTTT; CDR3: CASTRQGAATGELFF
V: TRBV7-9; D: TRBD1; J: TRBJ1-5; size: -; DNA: TGTGCCAGCAGCTCCACAGGGGGCGGGAGAGGCAATCAGCCCCAGCATTTT; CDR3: CASSSTGGGRGNQPQHF
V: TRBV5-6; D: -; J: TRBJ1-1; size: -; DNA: TGTGCCAGCCTCGAGCTGGGGGGAGGCACTGAAGCTTTCTTT; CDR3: CASLELGGGTEAFF
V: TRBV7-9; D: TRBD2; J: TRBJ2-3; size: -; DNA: TGTGCCAGAACGGGGGGGCCCGGCACAGATACGCAGTATTTT; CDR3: CARTGGPGTDTQYF
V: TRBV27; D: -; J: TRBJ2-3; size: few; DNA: TGTGCCAGCAGTCCTGACACCCTTCGAGGGACAGATACGCAGTATTTT; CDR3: CASSPDTLRGTDTQYF
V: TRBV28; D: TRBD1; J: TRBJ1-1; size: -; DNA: TGTGCCAGCAGGCCCCCGGGACAGTTAACATCAAGAGCTTTCTTT; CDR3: CASRPPGQLTSRAFF
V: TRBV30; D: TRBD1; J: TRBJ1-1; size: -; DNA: TGTGCCTGGAGGTCCCGGGACAGGGATGAAACTGAAGCTTTCTTT; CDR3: CAWRSRDRDETEAFF
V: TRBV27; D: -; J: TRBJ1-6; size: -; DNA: TGTGCCAGCAGCCCCCCCGGAGGATATAATTCACCCCTCCACTTT; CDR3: CASSPPGGYNSPLHF
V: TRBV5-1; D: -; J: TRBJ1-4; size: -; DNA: TGCGCCAGCAAGTTTTTAGGGACTGAGTCTAGCGAAAAACTGTTTTTT; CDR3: CASKFLGTESSEKLFF
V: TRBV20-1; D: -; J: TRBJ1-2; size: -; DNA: TGCAGTGCTACAGGGAATGGCTACACCTTC; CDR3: CSATGNGYTF
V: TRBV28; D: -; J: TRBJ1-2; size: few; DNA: TGTGCCAGCAGTTCCCCGGGGGATTTAGATGGCTACACCTTC; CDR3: CASSSPGDLDGYTF
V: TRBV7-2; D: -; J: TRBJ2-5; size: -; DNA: TGTGCCAGCAGCTTAGTGGCCCAGGCAGTGGAGACCCAGTACTTC; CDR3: CASSLVAQAVETQYF
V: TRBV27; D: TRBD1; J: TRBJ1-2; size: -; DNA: TGTGCCAGCAGCCCTGTAGGGGGCGCTAGCTATGGCTACACCTTC; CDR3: CASSPVGGASYGYTF
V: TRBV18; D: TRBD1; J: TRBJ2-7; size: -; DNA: TGTGCCAGCTCACACCTACAGGGGGCAGACGAGCAGTACTTC; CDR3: CASSHLQGADEQYF
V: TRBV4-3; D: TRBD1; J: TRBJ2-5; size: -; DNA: TGCGCCAGCAGGGCCGGGACAGCCGGCGAGACCCAGTACTTC; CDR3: CASRAGTAGETQYF
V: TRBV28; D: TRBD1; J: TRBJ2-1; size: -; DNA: TGTGCCAGCAGTTTACAGGGGGCGCGAGTCAATGAGCAGTTCTTC; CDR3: CASSLQGARVNEQFF
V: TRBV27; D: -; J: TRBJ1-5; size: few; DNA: TGTGCCAGCAGTGCGGGGGATGGCAATCAGCCCCAGCATTTT; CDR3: CASSAGDGNQPQHF
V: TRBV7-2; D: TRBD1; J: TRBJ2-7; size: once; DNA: TGTGCCAGCAGCTCTAGGACAGGGGACTCCTACGAGCAGTACTTC; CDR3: CASSSRTGDSYEQYF
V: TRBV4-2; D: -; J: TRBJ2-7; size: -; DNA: TGTGCCAGCAGCGGAAGGGGCTCTACCTACTCCTACGAGCAGTACTTC; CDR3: CASSGRGSTYSYEQYF
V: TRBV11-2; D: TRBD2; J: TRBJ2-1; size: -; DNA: TGTGCCAGCAGCTTAGAACTAGCGGGAGGATACAATGAGCAGTTCTTC; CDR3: CASSLELAGGYNEQFF
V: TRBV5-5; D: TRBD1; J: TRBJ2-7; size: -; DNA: TGTGCCAGCAGCTTGGCCGGGACAGGGCCTTACGAGCAGTACTTC; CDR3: CASSLAGTGPYEQYF
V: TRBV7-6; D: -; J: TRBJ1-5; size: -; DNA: TGTGCCAGCAGCTTAGACCCCGGGAATATGCCCCAGCATTTT; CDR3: CASSLDPGNMPQHF
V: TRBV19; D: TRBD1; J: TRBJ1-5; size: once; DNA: TGTGCCAGTAGTAACCAGGGGGAGTGGCAGCCCCAGCATTTT; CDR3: CASSNQGEWQPQHF
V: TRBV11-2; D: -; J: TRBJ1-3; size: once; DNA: TGTGCCAGCAGCTTAGGCGGCAGGGGAGTAAACACCATATATTTT; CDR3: CASSLGGRGVNTIYF
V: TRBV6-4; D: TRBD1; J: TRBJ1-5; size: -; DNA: TGTGCCAGCAGTGCAACAGGGGGAGGCAATCAGCCCCAGCATTTT; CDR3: CASSATGGGNQPQHF
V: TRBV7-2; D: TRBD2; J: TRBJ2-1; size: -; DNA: TGTGCCAGCAGCATAACCGGGACTAGCGTATTTGGCAATGAGCAGTTCTTC; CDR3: CASSITGTSVFGNEQFF
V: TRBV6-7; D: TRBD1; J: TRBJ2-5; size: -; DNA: TGTGCCAGCAGTCCAGGGGGCCAAGAGACCCAGTACTTC; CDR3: CASSPGGQETQYF
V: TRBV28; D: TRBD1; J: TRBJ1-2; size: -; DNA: TGTGCCAGCAGTCCCCCGACAGGGCTTACCCAAACCCGCTACACCTTC; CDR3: CASSPPTGLTQTRYTF
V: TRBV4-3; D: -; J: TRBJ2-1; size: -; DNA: TGCGCCAGCAGCCAAGATTGGCAGGGCAAGCAGTTCTTC; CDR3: CASSQDWQGKQFF
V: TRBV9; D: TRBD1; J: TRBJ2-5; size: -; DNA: TGTGCCAGCAGCGCAGGGGGCGGGGAAGAGACCCAGTACTTC; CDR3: CASSAGGGEETQYF
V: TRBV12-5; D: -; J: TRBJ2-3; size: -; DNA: TGTGCTAGTGGCGTTCAAGGGGGATCGGGAGATACGCAGTATTTT; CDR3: CASGVQGGSGDTQYF
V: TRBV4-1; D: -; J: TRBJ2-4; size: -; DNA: TGCGCCAGCAGCCTCACCTCAGAACAGGGCCGGAACATTCAGTACTTC; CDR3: CASSLTSEQGRNIQYF
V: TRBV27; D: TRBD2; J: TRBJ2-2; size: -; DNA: TGTGCCAGCGTCCCACTAGCGGGAAAACGCGGGGAGCTGTTTTTT; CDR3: CASVPLAGKRGELFF
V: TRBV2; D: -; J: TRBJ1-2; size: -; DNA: TGTGCCAGCAGCGAAGACAGGTCTGCTAACTATGGCTACACCTTC; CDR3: CASSEDRSANYGYTF
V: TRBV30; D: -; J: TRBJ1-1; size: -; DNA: TGTGCCTGGAGCGATGGACAGCCGAACACTGAAGCTTTCTTT; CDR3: CAWSDGQPNTEAFF
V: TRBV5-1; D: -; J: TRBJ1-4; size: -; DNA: TGCGCCAGCAGCTTTGACAGCGATAATGAAAAACTGTTTTTT; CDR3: CASSFDSDNEKLFF
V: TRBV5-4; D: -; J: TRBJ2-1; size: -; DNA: TGTGCCAGCAGCTTGGGGGCTAGCAGTAATGAGCAGTTCTTC; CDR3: CASSLGASSNEQFF
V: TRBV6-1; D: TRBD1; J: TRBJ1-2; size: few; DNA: TGTGCCAGCAGTGAAGCCAAGGGACAGTGGACTGGCTACACCTTC; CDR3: CASSEAKGQWTGYTF
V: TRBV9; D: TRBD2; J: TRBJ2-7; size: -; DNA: TGTGCCAGCAGCACTGGGACTAGCGGGAGGATCTACGAGCAGTACTTC; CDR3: CASSTGTSGRIYEQYF
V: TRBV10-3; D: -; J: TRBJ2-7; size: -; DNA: TGTGCCATCAGTGGGGCCCAAAGGAGGACCTACGAGCAGTACTTC; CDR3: CAISGAQRRTYEQYF
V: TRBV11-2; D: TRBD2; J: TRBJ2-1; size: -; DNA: TGTGCCAGCAGCTTAGCCCCTCTGGCGGGGGGGCATGTCAATGAGCAGTTCTTC; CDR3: CASSLAPLAGGHVNEQFF
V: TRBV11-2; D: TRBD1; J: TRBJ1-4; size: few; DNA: TGTGCCAGCAGCGCATACAGGGGCGGAAATGAAAAACTGTTTTTT; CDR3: CASSAYRGGNEKLFF
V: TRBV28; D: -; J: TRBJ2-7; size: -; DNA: TGTGCCAGCAGCCTCCCGGGACCGAGGGGGTTCGAGCAGTACTTC; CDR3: CASSLPGPRGFEQYF
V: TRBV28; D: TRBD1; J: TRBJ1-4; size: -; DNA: TGTGCCAGCAGCGAAACCGGGACAGGGACCCCTAATGAAAAACTGTTTTTT; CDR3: CASSETGTGTPNEKLFF
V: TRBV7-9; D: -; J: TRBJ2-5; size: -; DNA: TGTGCCAGCAGCTTACAGGGGGGCCAAGAGACCCAGTACTTC; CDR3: CASSLQGGQETQYF